Shown below are 26 T cell receptor beta chains from a single sample sequenced in a study of cytomegalovirus exposure and HLA in healthy donors. Produced via immunoSEQ multiplex PCR; TCRdb's table is partial and in-frame only. The repertoire includes 180,000 or so clones, around nine tenths of them detected once, and 7.2% sits in the top ten. The sample comprised PBMCs. The receptors come from a man between 25 and 39 years old in good health and CMV-seropositive.

The chain is built from TRBV27 and TRBJ1-4; D unclear. The length of the CDR3 is 11 residues. Germline-derived CDR1 and CDR2 are MNHEY and SMNVEV (reference sequence). The V gene lost 5 bases and the J gene lost 8 bases, with 6 bases spanning the gap. The chain's CDR3 is CASSPLEKLFF. The CDR3 coding sequence is TGTGCCAGCAGTCCGTTAGAAAAACTGTTTTTT.

The CDR3 sequence is CASSGDRGIYEQYF. As DNA, the CDR3 is TGTGCCAGCAGTGGGGACAGGGGGATCTACGAGCAGTACTTC. The chain is built from TRBV2 and TRBJ2-7; TRBD1 matches at 11 bases. This CDR3 is 14 amino acids long. The junction had 2 bases not matched to a gene; V was cut back by 4 bases and J by 3 bases. The V gene's germline CDR1 is SNHLY and CDR2 FYNNEI.

The DNA for the CDR3 is TGTGCCAGCAGCCGGGAAGGCATCCACGAGCAGTACTTC. This translates into CASSREGIHEQYF. The rearrangement uses TRBV6-5 and TRBJ2-7, with TRBD2 as a possible D gene (5 bases). The CDR3 totals 13 residues. Germline V CDR1 and CDR2: MNHEY, SVGAGI. With 6 bases removed from V and 5 bases from J, the gap between germline ends came to 14 bases.

This clone appeared a few times. The chain employs TRBV27 and TRBJ2-3; 8 nucleotides align to TRBD1. V lost 0 bases and J lost 1; bases outside the gene matches: 6. Per the germline V gene, CDR1 is MNHEY and CDR2 is SMNVEV (reference sequence). The CDR3 extends over 17 amino acids. CDR3 in amino acids: CASSLSIPGGGTDTQYF. The DNA for the CDR3 is TGTGCCAGCAGTTTATCGATCCCAGGGGGCGGCACAGATACGCAGTATTTT.

This chain uses TRBV7-7 with TRBJ2-7, with 7 bases fitting TRBD1. V was clipped by 3 bases and J by 2 bases; unmatched bases: 4. CDR1 is SSHAT, CDR2 FNYEAQ, per germline (reference sequence). The CDR3 has 14 residues. CDR3 coding DNA: TGTGCCAGCAGCTTGGGTCAGGGGGCCTACGAGCAGTACTTC. It translates to CASSLGQGAYEQYF.

The genes are TRBV5-1 and TRBJ2-1; no clear D gene. The length of the CDR3 is 15 residues. Trimming took off 0 bases at V and 2 bases at J, with 9 bases between the two ends. Germline V gene data show CDR1 as SGHRS and CDR2 as YFSETQ. The CDR3 spells CASSLDVGTYNEQFF. CDR3 bases: TGCGCCAGCAGCTTGGATGTTGGGACCTACAATGAGCAGTTCTTC.

This chain uses TRBV6-5 with TRBJ2-7; TRBD1 matches 9 bases. The CDR3 covers 15 residues. The germline gives CDR1 MNHEY, CDR2 SVGAGI. V lost 3 bases to trimming and J lost 3 bases; unmatched junction nucleotides: 6. CDR3 bases: TGTGCCAGCAGTTATTCCGGGACAGGGATCTACGAGCAGTACTTC. It translates to CASSYSGTGIYEQYF.

The chain links TRBV5-4 to TRBJ1-6; 7 bases map to TRBD1. J lost 6 bases, V lost 5 bases, and 8 bases had no gene match. CDR1 and CDR2 from the germline V gene are SGHNT and YYREEE (reference sequence). The CDR3 length is 15 residues. The CDR3, as DNA: TGTGCCAGCAGTCCCTCCGGGACAGCTAATTCACCCCTCCACTTT. It yields the protein CASSPSGTANSPLHF.

V and J are TRBV5-4 and TRBJ2-2; 12 positions match TRBD2. The germline V gene encodes CDR1 SGHNT and CDR2 YYREEE (reference sequence). V gave up 4 bases and J gave up 5 bases; unmatched junction bases: 6. The CDR3 runs 16 residues. The CDR3 spells CASSPTSGGTTGELFF. CDR3 in DNA: TGTGCCAGCAGCCCGACTAGCGGGGGTACGACCGGGGAGCTGTTTTTT.

The chain couples TRBV6-5 to TRBJ2-1, with D possibly called TRBD1 or TRBD2 (7 bases each). V was pared by 5 bases and J by 7 bases, with 18 bases between. The CDR3 extends over 15 amino acids. Germline loops: CDR1 MNHEY, CDR2 SVGAGI. CDR3 sequence (DNA): TGTGCCAGCAGTACCAGACAGGGAGGGTTGAATGAGCAGTTCTTC. It encodes CASSTRQGGLNEQFF.

This clone was seen only once. This chain connects TRBV7-9 to TRBJ2-7; D is uncertain. Trimming removed 5 bases from V and 3 bases from J, with 11 bases in between. The CDR3 covers 13 residues. The V gene's germline CDR1 is SEHNR and CDR2 FQNEAQ (reference sequence). The CDR3 reads CASSTPGVYEQYF. CDR3 bases: TGTGCCAGCAGCACACCCGGTGTCTACGAGCAGTACTTC. Full variable domain (missing parts from reference TRBV7-9 and TRBJ2-7): DTGVSQNPRHKITKRGQNVTFRCDPISEHNRLYWYRQTLGQGPEFLTYFQNEAQLEKSRLLSDRFSAERPKGSFSTLEIQRTEQGDSAMYLCASSTPGVYEQYFGPGTRLTVT.

The chain carries TRBV9 and TRBJ2-1; 8 bases map to TRBD2. The germline CDR1 and CDR2 sequences are SGDLS and YYNGEE. V gave up 6 bases and J gave up 3 bases; unmatched junction bases: 11. The CDR3 runs 16 residues. The CDR3 loop reads CASNLGRGDLYNEQFF. CDR3 in DNA: TGTGCCAGCAACCTCGGGCGGGGGGACCTCTACAATGAGCAGTTCTTC.

The chain links TRBV7-2 to TRBJ1-1; no reliable D call. CDR3 length equals 12 residues. The germline gives CDR1 SGHTA, CDR2 FQGNSA. Trimming took off 2 bases at V and 7 bases at J, with 8 bases between the two ends. Written as DNA, the CDR3 is TGTGCCAGCAGCTTAAGGGCAGTTGAAGCTTTCTTT. Its translation: CASSLRAVEAFF.

V and J are TRBV5-1 and TRBJ1-1, with TRBD1 as a possible D gene (5 bases). Germline CDR1 SGHRS, CDR2 YFSETQ. The CDR3 consists of 14 residues. The V gene lost 1 base and the J gene lost 3 bases, with 10 bases spanning the gap. CDR3 sequence reads: CASSLSLGDTEAFF. The CDR3 DNA is TGCGCCAGCAGCTTGTCGTTAGGGGACACTGAAGCTTTCTTT. Filled out from reference TRBV5-1 and TRBJ1-1, the complete variable domain reads KAGVTQTPRYLIKTRGQQVTLSCSPISGHRSVSWYQQTPGQGLQFLFEYFSETQRNKGNFPGRFSGRQFSNSRSEMNVSTLELGDSALYLCASSLSLGDTEAFFGQGTRLTVV.

This clone has more than one count but fewer than ten. The chain couples TRBV27 to TRBJ2-3; D is unclear. The V end lost 4 bases, the J end lost 5 bases, and 7 bases lay between the germline ends. Germline CDR1 is MNHEY and CDR2 is SMNVEV (reference sequence). The CDR3 spans 12 residues. Here the CDR3 DNA reads TGTGCCAGCAGTTCCTACAGAGATACGCAGTATTTT. As protein: CASSSYRDTQYF.

The CDR3 DNA is TGTGCCAGCAGCGTTAGGGGAACTGAAGCTTTCTTT. Translated, it gives CASSVRGTEAFF. The chain links TRBV9 to TRBJ1-1; D perhaps matches TRBD1 (5 bases). Looked up from germline, CDR1 is SGDLS and CDR2 is YYNGEE. The CDR3 sequence is 12 residues long. Trimming shortened V by 2 bases and J by 5 bases, and 7 bases separated the two germline ends. The full variable domain, completed using reference TRBV9 and TRBJ1-1, is DSGVTQTPKHLITATGQRVTLRCSPRSGDLSVYWYQQSLDQGLQFLIQYYNGEERAKGNILERFSAQQFPDLHSELNLSSLELGDSALYFCASSVRGTEAFFGQGTRLTVV.

The V gene is TRBV28, the J gene TRBJ2-1; D is uncertain. The CDR3 loop spans 10 amino acids. Trimming pared 5 bases from V and 11 bases from J, leaving 7 bases between. Germline V gene sequence: CDR1 MDHEN, CDR2 SYDVKM. The CDR3 here is CASSELKQFF. DNA of the CDR3: TGTGCCAGCAGTGAGCTGAAGCAGTTCTTC.

The chain combines TRBV6-5 with TRBJ1-1, with unresolved D. CDR1 and CDR2 from the germline V gene are MNHEY and SVGAGI. V lost 2 bases, J lost 1 base, and 5 bases lay in between. CDR3 length: 13 amino acids. CDR3 DNA: TGTGCCAGCAGTTACGGTGAGAACACTGAAGCTTTCTTT. Translating it yields CASSYGENTEAFF.

V gene TRBV7-3 combines with J gene TRBJ2-2; the D gene is possibly TRBD2 (5 bases). In germline, CDR1 is SGHTA, CDR2 FQGTGA. Trimming took 2 bases from V and 5 from J, leaving 9 bases between them. This CDR3 spans 14 amino acids. CDR3 nucleotide sequence: TGTGCCAGCAGCTTACTAGCAGGAACCGGGGAGCTGTTTTTT. It yields the protein CASSLLAGTGELFF.

The rearrangement joins TRBV11-2 to TRBJ2-7, with 8 bases lining up with TRBD1. The germline V gene encodes CDR1 SGHAT and CDR2 FQNNGV. The J segment lost 4 bases and the V segment lost 5 bases, leaving 10 bases of the junction unmatched. The CDR3 is 15 amino acids. This chain's CDR3 is CASSGNRGNSYEQYF. In nucleotides, the CDR3 is TGTGCCAGCAGCGGTAACAGGGGGAACTCTTACGAGCAGTACTTC.

V gene TRBV28 combines with J gene TRBJ2-7; a weak D match, TRBD2 (6 bases). CDR1 is MDHEN and CDR2 is SYDVKM in the germline V gene. The CDR3 runs 15 residues. V dropped 6 bases and J dropped 0 bases, with 15 bases sitting between them. CDR3 nucleotides: TGTGCCAGCAGGGGTCTGGCGGAGGGCTCCTACGAGCAGTACTTC. Protein product: CASRGLAEGSYEQYF.

The CDR3 is CASSRLAGGPTDTQYF. The CDR3 DNA reads TGTGCCAGCTCTCGACTAGCGGGAGGGCCTACAGATACGCAGTATTTT. The chain couples TRBV18 to TRBJ2-3, with 14 bases identical to TRBD2. V was clipped by 6 bases and J by 3 bases; unmatched bases: 5. Germline lookup yields CDR1 KGHSH and CDR2 LQKENI. The CDR3 runs to 16 residues.

This rearrangement joins TRBV28 to TRBJ1-5, with TRBD1 matching 10 bases. The germline V gene encodes CDR1 MDHEN and CDR2 SYDVKM. V dropped 3 bases and J dropped 6; count of bases not matched to a gene: 2. CDR3 length equals 14 residues. The CDR3 is CASSFGQGVQPQHF. The CDR3 region has the DNA TGTGCCAGCAGTTTTGGACAGGGGGTTCAGCCCCAGCATTTT.

The chain has TRBV9 and TRBJ1-6; D might be TRBD1 (6 bases). The germline V gene has CDR1 SGDLS and CDR2 YYNGEE. V was clipped by 0 bases and J by 2 bases, with 6 bases between them. The CDR3 covers 15 residues. CDR3 DNA: TGTGCCAGCAGCGTAGCAGGGGCCTATAATTCACCCCTCCACTTT. It encodes CASSVAGAYNSPLHF.

This clone was recorded a few times. This sequence joins TRBV30 and TRBJ1-2; D gene ambiguous. This CDR3 has 12 residues. Per the germline V gene, CDR1 is GTSNPN and CDR2 is SVGIG (reference sequence). V was shortened by 1 base and J by 7 bases, with 10 bases between the two germline ends. In DNA, the CDR3 is TGTGCCTGGAGTGAGCCAGGAGGTGGCTACACCTTC. This sequence encodes CAWSEPGGGYTF.

V and J are TRBV6-6 and TRBJ2-5; D may be TRBD1 (6 bases). Trimming took off 7 bases at V and 2 bases at J, with 14 bases between the two ends. This CDR3 is built from 14 residues. CDR1 is MNHNY and CDR2 is SVGAGI in the germline V gene (reference sequence). CDR3 sequence: CASTLQGSQETQYF. As DNA, the CDR3 is TGTGCCAGCACTCTACAGGGATCTCAAGAGACCCAGTACTTC.